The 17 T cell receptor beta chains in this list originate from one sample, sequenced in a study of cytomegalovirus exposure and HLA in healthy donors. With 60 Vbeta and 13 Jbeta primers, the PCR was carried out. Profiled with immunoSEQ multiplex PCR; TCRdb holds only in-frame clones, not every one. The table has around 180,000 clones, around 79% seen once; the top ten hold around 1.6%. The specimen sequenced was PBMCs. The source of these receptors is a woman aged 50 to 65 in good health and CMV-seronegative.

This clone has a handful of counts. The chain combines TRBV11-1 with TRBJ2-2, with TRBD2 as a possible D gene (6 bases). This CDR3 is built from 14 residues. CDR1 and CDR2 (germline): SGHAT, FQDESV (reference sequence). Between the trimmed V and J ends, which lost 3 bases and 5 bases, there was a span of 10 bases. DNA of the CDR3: TGTGCCAGCAGCTTCCATCGGGGGACCGGGGAGCTGTTTTTT. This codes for CASSFHRGTGELFF.

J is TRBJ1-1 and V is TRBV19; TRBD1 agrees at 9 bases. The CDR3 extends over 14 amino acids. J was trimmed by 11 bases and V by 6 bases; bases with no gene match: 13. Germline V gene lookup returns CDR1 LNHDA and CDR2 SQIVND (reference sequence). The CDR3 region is CASRKTGGEVWAFF. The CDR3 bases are TGTGCCAGTAGGAAGACAGGGGGAGAGGTTTGGGCTTTCTTT.

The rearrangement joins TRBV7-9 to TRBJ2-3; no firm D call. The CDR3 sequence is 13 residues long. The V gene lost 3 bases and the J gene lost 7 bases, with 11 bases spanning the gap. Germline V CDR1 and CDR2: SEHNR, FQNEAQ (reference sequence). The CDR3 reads CASSLSTPNTQYF. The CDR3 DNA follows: TGTGCCAGCAGCTTGAGCACCCCCAATACGCAGTATTTT. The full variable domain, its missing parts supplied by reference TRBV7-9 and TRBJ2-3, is DTGVSQNPRHKITKRGQNVTFRCDPISEHNRLYWYRQTLGQGPEFLTYFQNEAQLEKSRLLSDRFSAERPKGSFSTLEIQRTEQGDSAMYLCASSLSTPNTQYFGPGTRLTVL.

DNA for the CDR3: TGTGCCAGTAGTCCCCCCCCGGGACAGGGTTTGAGTGAAGCTTTCTTT. Residues: CASSPPPGQGLSEAFF. V is TRBV19 and J is TRBJ1-1; 9 bases align to TRBD1. V was clipped by 5 bases and J by 7 bases; unmatched bases: 14. The CDR3 has 16 residues. Germline V gene sequence: CDR1 LNHDA, CDR2 SQIVND (reference sequence).

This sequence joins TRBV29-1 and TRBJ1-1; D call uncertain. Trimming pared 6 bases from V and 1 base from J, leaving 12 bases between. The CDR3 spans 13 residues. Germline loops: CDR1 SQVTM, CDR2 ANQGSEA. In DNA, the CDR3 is TGCAGCGTGGGCAGGCGGGCGAACACTGAAGCTTTCTTT. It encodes CSVGRRANTEAFF. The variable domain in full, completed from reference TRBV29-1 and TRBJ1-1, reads SAVISQKPSRDICQRGTSLTIQCQVDSQVTMMFWYRQQPGQSLTLIATANQGSEATYESGFVIDKFPISRPNLTFSTLTVSNMSPEDSSIYLCSVGRRANTEAFFGQGTRLTVV.

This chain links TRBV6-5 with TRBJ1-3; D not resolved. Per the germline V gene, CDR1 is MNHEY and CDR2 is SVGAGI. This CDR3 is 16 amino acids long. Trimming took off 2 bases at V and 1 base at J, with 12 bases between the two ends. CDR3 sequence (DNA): TGTGCCAGCAGTTACGAGGGAATCGGGTCTGGAAACACCATATATTTT. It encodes CASSYEGIGSGNTIYF.

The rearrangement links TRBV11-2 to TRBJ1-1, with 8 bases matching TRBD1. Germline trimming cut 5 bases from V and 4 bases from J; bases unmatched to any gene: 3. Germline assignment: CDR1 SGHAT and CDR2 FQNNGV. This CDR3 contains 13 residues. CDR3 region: CASSIRGLTEAFF. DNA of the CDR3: TGTGCCAGCAGCATCAGGGGGCTCACTGAAGCTTTCTTT.

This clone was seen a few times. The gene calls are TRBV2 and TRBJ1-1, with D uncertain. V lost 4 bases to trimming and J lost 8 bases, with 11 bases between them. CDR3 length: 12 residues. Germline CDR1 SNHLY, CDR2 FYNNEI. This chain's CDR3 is CASSGSRREAFF. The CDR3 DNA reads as TGTGCCAGCAGTGGGTCGAGGAGAGAAGCTTTCTTT.

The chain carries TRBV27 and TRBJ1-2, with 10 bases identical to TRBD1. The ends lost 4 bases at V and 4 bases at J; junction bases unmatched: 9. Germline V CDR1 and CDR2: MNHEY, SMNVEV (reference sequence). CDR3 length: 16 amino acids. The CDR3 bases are TGTGCCAGCAGTTCACAGGGGACAGGGGCTATCTATGGCTACACCTTC. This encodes CASSSQGTGAIYGYTF.

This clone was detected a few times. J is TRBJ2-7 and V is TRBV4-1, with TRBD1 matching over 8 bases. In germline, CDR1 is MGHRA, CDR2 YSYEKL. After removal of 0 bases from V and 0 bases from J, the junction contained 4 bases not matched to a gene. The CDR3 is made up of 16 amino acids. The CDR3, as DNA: TGCGCCAGCAGCCAAGATGGGACAGGCTACTCCTACGAGCAGTACTTC. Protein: CASSQDGTGYSYEQYF.

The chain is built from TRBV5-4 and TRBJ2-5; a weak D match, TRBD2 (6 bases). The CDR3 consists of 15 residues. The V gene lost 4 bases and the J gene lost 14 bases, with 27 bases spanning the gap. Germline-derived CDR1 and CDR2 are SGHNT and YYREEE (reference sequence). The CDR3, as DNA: TGTGCCAGCAGCCGATGGGACGATGTCGGGGACTCCCCTTACTTC. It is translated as CASSRWDDVGDSPYF.

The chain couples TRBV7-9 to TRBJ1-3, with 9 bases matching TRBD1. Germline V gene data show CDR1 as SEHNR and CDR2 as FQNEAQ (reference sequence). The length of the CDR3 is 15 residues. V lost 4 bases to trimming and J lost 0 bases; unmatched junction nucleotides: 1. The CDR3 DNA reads TGTGCCAGCAGCTGGACAGGGGACTCTGGAAACACCATATATTTT. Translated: CASSWTGDSGNTIYF.

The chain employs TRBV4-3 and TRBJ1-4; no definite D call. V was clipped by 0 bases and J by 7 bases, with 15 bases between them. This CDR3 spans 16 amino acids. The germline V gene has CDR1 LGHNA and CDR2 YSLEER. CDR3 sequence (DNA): TGCGCCAGCAGCCAAGATCGACCCGGACGGGGTGAAAAACTGTTTTTT. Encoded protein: CASSQDRPGRGEKLFF.

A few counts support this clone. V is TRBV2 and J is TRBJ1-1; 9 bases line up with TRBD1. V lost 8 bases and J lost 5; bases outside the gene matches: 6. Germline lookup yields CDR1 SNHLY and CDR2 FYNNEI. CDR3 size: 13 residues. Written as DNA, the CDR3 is TGTGCCAGCCTCCGGGACAGGGAGACTGAAGCTTTCTTT. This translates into CASLRDRETEAFF.

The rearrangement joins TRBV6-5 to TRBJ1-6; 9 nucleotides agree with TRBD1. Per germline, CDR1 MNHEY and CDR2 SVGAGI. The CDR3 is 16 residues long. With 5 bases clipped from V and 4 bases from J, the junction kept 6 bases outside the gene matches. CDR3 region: CASSNLDRGYNSPLHF. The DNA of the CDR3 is TGTGCCAGCAGTAACTTGGACAGGGGTTATAATTCACCCCTCCACTTT.

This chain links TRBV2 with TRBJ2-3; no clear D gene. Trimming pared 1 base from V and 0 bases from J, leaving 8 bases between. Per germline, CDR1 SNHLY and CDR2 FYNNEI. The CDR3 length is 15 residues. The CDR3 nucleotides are TGTGCCAGCAGTGAAGAGATTACTAGCACAGATACGCAGTATTTT. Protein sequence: CASSEEITSTDTQYF.

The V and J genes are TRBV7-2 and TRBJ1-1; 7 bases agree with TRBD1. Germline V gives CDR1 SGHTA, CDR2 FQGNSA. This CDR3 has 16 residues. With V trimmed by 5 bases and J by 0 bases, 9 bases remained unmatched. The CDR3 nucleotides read TGTGCCAGCAGCCGGAGACAGGGCCTGTTGAACACTGAAGCTTTCTTT. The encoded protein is CASSRRQGLLNTEAFF.